The 5 T cell receptor beta chains given below trace back to one sample, sequenced in a study of chemoradiotherapy in HPV16-positive cancers. Data came from immunoSEQ multiplex PCR; TCRdb stores just in-frame clones and leaves some out. The table lists several thousand clones, 65% to 80% of them singletons. The sample was tumor tissue, taken from a patient who underwent chemoradiotherapy. The receptors originated from a human donor with HPV-associated anogenital cancer.

The V call is TRBV7-2, the J call TRBJ1-1; a possible D gene is TRBD1 (6 bases). Trimming took 4 bases from V and 4 from J, leaving 10 bases between them. The germline V gene has CDR1 SGHTA and CDR2 FQGNSA. The CDR3 runs to 13 residues. CDR3 nucleotide sequence: TGTGCCAGCAGCTGGGGGCGCGGCACTGAAGCTTTCTTT. Encoded protein: CASSWGRGTEAFF.

This rearrangement joins TRBV2 to TRBJ1-4; D is possibly TRBD1 (5 bases). Germline CDR1 and CDR2: SNHLY and FYNNEI. The CDR3 extends over 15 amino acids. The ends were cut back, 7 bases at V and 0 bases at J, with 12 bases in the middle. The CDR3 DNA reads as TGTGCCAGCACACAGGATTACGCAACTAATGAAAAACTGTTTTTT. This translates into CASTQDYATNEKLFF.

The chain recombines TRBV19 with TRBJ2-5, with D possibly being TRBD2 (7 bases). This CDR3 spans 16 amino acids. CDR1 and CDR2 from the germline V gene are LNHDA and SQIVND (reference sequence). V dropped 3 bases and J dropped 4 bases, with 18 bases sitting between them. CDR3 nucleotides: TGTGCCAGTAGTATCAGGCAGGGGACGGGAGGAGAGACCCAGTACTTC. Its protein product is CASSIRQGTGGETQYF.

V is TRBV21-1 and J is TRBJ1-2. TRBV21-1 represents a pseudogene. CDR3 length: 15 residues. The CDR3 is CASSKGDGKGYGYTF. The CDR3 coding sequence is TGTGCCAGCAGCAAAGGGGACGGAAAGGGCTATGGCTACACCTTC.

The chain has TRBV28 and TRBJ1-5, with D perhaps TRBD1 (5 bases). Germline values: CDR1 MDHEN, CDR2 SYDVKM. The ends were cut back, 3 bases at V and 6 bases at J, with 18 bases in the middle. The CDR3 covers 16 residues. The CDR3 nucleotides are TGTGCCAGCAGTTTTTTAGGGCTCCTGGGGGGTCAGCCCCAGCATTTT. Amino acid sequence: CASSFLGLLGGQPQHF.